Listed here are 23 T cell receptor beta chains from one sample, sequenced in a study of blood T cell repertoires in COVID-19. Sequencing used immunoSEQ multiplex PCR; TCRdb keeps in-frame clones, though not all of them. The repertoire holds 130,000 or so clones, with about 86% as singletons. Sequenced: peripheral blood. Receptors originate from a woman aged 60-70 years with acute or convalescent COVID-19.

This clone was counted between two and nine times. The V gene is TRBV30, the J gene TRBJ1-6, with 9 bases matching TRBD1. With V trimmed by 8 bases and J by 2 bases, 4 bases remained unmatched. Germline CDR1 and CDR2: GTSNPN and SVGIG (reference sequence). CDR3 length equals 14 residues. CDR3 sequence: CAGTGGPYNSPLHF. CDR3 sequence (DNA): TGTGCCGGAACAGGGGGCCCCTATAATTCACCCCTCCACTTT. Complete variable domain (other parts from reference TRBV30 and TRBJ1-6): SQTIHQWPATLVQPVGSPLSLECTVEGTSNPNLYWYRQAAGRGLQLLFYSVGIGQISSEVPQNLSASRPQDRQFILSSKKLLLSDSGFYLCAGTGGPYNSPLHFGNGTRLTVT.

The CDR3 here is CATSLREGSSYEQYF. Here the CDR3 DNA reads TGTGCCACCAGCCTTAGGGAAGGGAGCTCCTACGAGCAGTACTTC. The J gene is TRBJ2-7, the V gene TRBV15, with a weak D call TRBD2 (5 bases). Trimming took 5 bases from V and 0 from J, leaving 14 bases between them. The CDR3 is 15 amino acids. From germline, CDR1 is LNHNV and CDR2 YYDKDF (reference sequence).

The chain uses TRBV10-3 and TRBJ1-5; no clear D gene. With 3 bases removed from V and 7 bases from J, the gap between germline ends came to 10 bases. There are 13 residues in the CDR3. Germline CDR1 reads ENHRY; CDR2 reads SYGVKD. Here the CDR3 reads CAISDGVRQPQHF. CDR3 coding DNA: TGTGCCATCAGTGACGGGGTGAGACAGCCCCAGCATTTT.

The chain joins TRBV5-8 to TRBJ1-2; possible D gene TRBD1, 6 bases. CDR1 and CDR2 from the germline V gene are SGHTS and YDEGEE. Trimming removed 4 bases from V and 5 bases from J, with 9 bases in between. This CDR3 contains 12 residues. The CDR3 loop is CASSDRQYGYTF. DNA for the CDR3: TGTGCCAGCAGCGACAGGCAGTATGGCTACACCTTC.

The chain carries TRBV6-2 or TRBV6-3 and TRBJ2-7, with TRBD1 as a possible D gene (6 bases). Germline values: CDR1 MNHEY, CDR2 SVGEGT. V was clipped by 0 bases and J by 7 bases, with 10 bases between them. This CDR3 has 13 amino acids. CDR3 region: CASSYSPGDEQYF. In DNA form, the CDR3 reads TGTGCCAGCAGTTACTCCCCAGGGGATGAGCAGTACTTC.

The chain employs TRBV7-9 and TRBJ1-5; D is undetermined. CDR3 length: 14 amino acids. Germline loops: CDR1 SEHNR, CDR2 FQNEAQ (reference sequence). V lost 4 bases to trimming and J lost 3 bases, with 10 bases between them. The CDR3, as DNA: TGTGCCAGCAGCTCCGAATTACACAATCAGCCCCAGCATTTT. This sequence encodes CASSSELHNQPQHF. The entire variable domain, with the rest obtained from reference TRBV7-9 and TRBJ1-5, is as follows: DTGVSQNPRHKITKRGQNVTFRCDPISEHNRLYWYRQTLGQGPEFLTYFQNEAQLEKSRLLSDRFSAERPKGSFSTLEIQRTEQGDSAMYLCASSSELHNQPQHFGDGTRLSIL.

This chain joins TRBV18 and TRBJ2-2, with D hard to call. This CDR3 has 13 residues. Per the germline V gene, CDR1 is KGHSH and CDR2 is LQKENI. Trimming removed 2 bases from V and 4 bases from J, with 5 bases in between. CDR3 DNA: TGTGCCAGCTCACCAGTAATCACCGGGGAGCTGTTTTTT. The encoded protein is CASSPVITGELFF. The whole variable domain, remainder taken from reference TRBV18 and TRBJ2-2, is NAGVMQNPRHLVRRRGQEARLRCSPMKGHSHVYWYRQLPEEGLKFMVYLQKENIIDESGMPKERFSAEFPKEGPSILRIQQVVRGDSAAYFCASSPVITGELFFGEGSRLTVL.

This sequence joins TRBV6-4 and TRBJ1-5; perhaps TRBD1 as D (5 bases). The CDR3 spans 20 residues. V was pared by 10 bases and J by 0 bases, with 31 bases between. Germline V gene sequence: CDR1 MRHNA, CDR2 SNTAGT. The CDR3 DNA is TGTGCCAACCTTTCCTGGAAGGCCCGGTGGATGGGGGGTAGCAATCAGCCCCAGCATTTT. This sequence encodes CANLSWKARWMGGSNQPQHF.

The chain employs TRBV4-2 and TRBJ1-4; 9 bases are a match to TRBD1. This CDR3 spans 20 amino acids. Germline loops: CDR1 LGHNA, CDR2 YNFKEQ. V lost 0 bases, J lost 0 bases, and 11 bases stayed unmatched. CDR3: CASSQEMTGTGTTTNEKLFF. The CDR3, as DNA: TGTGCCAGCAGCCAAGAGATGACAGGGACAGGGACAACAACTAATGAAAAACTGTTTTTT.

The genes are TRBV7-9 and TRBJ2-7, with a tentative D call TRBD2 (6 bases). The CDR3 loop spans 15 amino acids. Germline values: CDR1 SEHNR, CDR2 FQNEAQ (reference sequence). V was trimmed by 2 bases and J by 3 bases, leaving 14 bases between them. The CDR3: CASSLSGGDHYEQYF. The CDR3 DNA follows: TGTGCCAGCAGCTTATCGGGCGGGGATCACTACGAGCAGTACTTC. The complete variable domain, with remaining parts taken from reference TRBV7-9 and TRBJ2-7, reads DTGVSQNPRHKITKRGQNVTFRCDPISEHNRLYWYRQTLGQGPEFLTYFQNEAQLEKSRLLSDRFSAERPKGSFSTLEIQRTEQGDSAMYLCASSLSGGDHYEQYFGPGTRLTVT.

The CDR3 reads CASSSTGTGLETQYF. As DNA, the CDR3 is TGTGCCAGCAGTTCGACCGGGACAGGGTTGGAGACCCAGTACTTC. The J gene is TRBJ2-5, the V gene TRBV6-5; 9 bases map to TRBD1. The length of the CDR3 is 15 residues. Trimming cost V 4 bases and J 5 bases; bases outside gene matches: 8. Germline loops: CDR1 MNHEY, CDR2 SVGAGI.

This chain links TRBV3-1 (or the pseudogene TRBV3-2) with TRBJ1-1; TRBD1 is a possible D gene (6 bases). This CDR3 comprises 15 residues. The V gene lost 1 base and the J gene lost 3 bases, with 12 bases spanning the gap. Germline V gene data show CDR1 as LGHDT and CDR2 as YNNKEL (reference sequence). This chain's CDR3 is CASSQVDSLYTEAFF. In nucleotides, the CDR3 is TGTGCCAGCAGCCAAGTGGACAGCCTTTACACTGAAGCTTTCTTT.

The chain joins TRBV19 to TRBJ1-5, with TRBD1 matching 9 bases. Germline V gene data show CDR1 as LNHDA and CDR2 as SQIVND (reference sequence). V shed 7 bases, J shed 4 bases, and the junction held 5 bases outside the gene matches. The CDR3 covers 14 residues. In DNA, the CDR3 is TGTGCCAGTAACCGGGGACAGGGTAATCAGCCCCAGCATTTT. This gives the protein CASNRGQGNQPQHF.

The chain recombines TRBV18 with TRBJ1-1, with TRBD1 matching 8 bases. J lost 1 base, V lost 5 bases, and 6 bases had no gene match. This CDR3 is 15 amino acids long. Germline loops: CDR1 KGHSH, CDR2 LQKENI. This chain's CDR3 is CASSGQGGSNTEAFF. CDR3 DNA sequence: TGTGCCAGCTCAGGACAGGGAGGATCGAACACTGAAGCTTTCTTT.

V and J are TRBV2 and TRBJ1-1; tentative D call: TRBD1 (5 bases). Trimming removed 8 bases at V and 3 bases at J, with 19 bases between. The length of the CDR3 is 15 residues. CDR1 is SNHLY and CDR2 is FYNNEI in the germline V gene. The CDR3 protein is CASLSFLQADTEAFF. CDR3 DNA: TGTGCCAGCCTAAGTTTTCTACAGGCGGACACTGAAGCTTTCTTT.

The chain recombines TRBV5-1 with TRBJ1-1; 7 bases fit TRBD1. Germline-derived CDR1 and CDR2 are SGHRS and YFSETQ. V lost 0 bases, J lost 2 bases, and 13 bases stayed unmatched. The CDR3 has 18 amino acids. The CDR3 protein is CASSLEITGALPNTEAFF. The CDR3 coding sequence is TGCGCCAGCAGCTTGGAAATTACAGGGGCGCTTCCTAACACTGAAGCTTTCTTT.

This chain joins TRBV5-8 and TRBJ1-1, with TRBD1 as a possible D gene (6 bases). Trimming cost V 3 bases and J 11 bases, with 20 bases left between them. Germline V gene sequence: CDR1 SGHTS, CDR2 YDEGEE. The CDR3 runs 14 residues. DNA for the CDR3: TGTGCCAGCAGCTCCCGAGCGGGGGGGCGCGGGGCTTTCTTT. It is translated as CASSSRAGGRGAFF. Full variable domain (missing parts from reference TRBV5-8 and TRBJ1-1): EAGVTQSPTHLIKTRGQQATLRCSPISGHTSVYWYQQALGLGLQFLLWYDEGEERNRGNFPPRFSGRQFPNYSSELNVNALELEDSALYLCASSSRAGGRGAFFGQGTRLTVV.

The CDR3 protein is CASSLDQGVSRYTF. As DNA, the CDR3 is TGTGCCAGCAGCTTAGATCAGGGGGTCAGTCGCTACACCTTC. The rearrangement links TRBV7-2 to TRBJ1-2; 7 positions match TRBD1. After removal of 1 base from V and 9 bases from J, the junction contained 8 bases not matched to a gene. Germline V gene sequence: CDR1 SGHTA, CDR2 FQGNSA. The CDR3 loop spans 14 amino acids.

This clone was recorded only once. J is TRBJ2-5 and V is TRBV10-1, with 9 bases fitting TRBD1. V was pared by 2 bases and J by 4 bases, with 8 bases of the junction left unmatched. Germline CDR1 and CDR2: WNHNN and SYGVQD (reference sequence). The CDR3 sequence is 16 residues long. In DNA form, the CDR3 reads TGCGCCAGCAGTGAGGCAACAGGGGGCGGACCAGAGACCCAGTACTTC. It is translated as CASSEATGGGPETQYF.

V usage is TRBV9 and J usage is TRBJ2-5; D not resolved. V lost 4 bases to trimming and J lost 1 base, with 8 bases between them. The CDR3 length is 13 residues. CDR1 is SGDLS, CDR2 YYNGEE, per germline. The CDR3 nucleotides are TGTGCCAGCAGCCAAACATCCCAAGAGACCCAGTACTTC. As protein: CASSQTSQETQYF.

The rearrangement joins TRBV7-9 to TRBJ1-1; TRBD1 aligns across 8 bases. After removal of 7 bases from V and 4 bases from J, the junction contained 2 bases not matched to a gene. The CDR3 covers 12 residues. Germline V gives CDR1 SEHNR, CDR2 FQNEAQ (reference sequence). The DNA of the CDR3 is TGTGCCAGCATAACAGGGGGCACTGAAGCTTTCTTT. Amino acid sequence: CASITGGTEAFF.

The J gene is TRBJ1-2, the V gene TRBV7-2, with 9 positions matching TRBD1. Germline assignment: CDR1 SGHTA and CDR2 FQGNSA. The J segment lost 5 bases and the V segment lost 4 bases, leaving 11 bases of the junction unmatched. This CDR3 is built from 16 residues. The CDR3 nucleotides are TGTGCCAGCAGCTCCATAACAGGGGGCGTGCGGTATGGCTACACCTTC. Its protein product is CASSSITGGVRYGYTF.

V and J are TRBV6-5 and TRBJ1-1, with a tentative D call TRBD1 (5 bases). CDR1 MNHEY and CDR2 SVGAGI come from the germline V gene. This CDR3 comprises 15 residues. Trimming removed 6 bases from V and 4 bases from J, with 18 bases in between. DNA of the CDR3: TGTGCCAGCAGCCGCCCAGGGTATCAGGGCACTGAAGCTTTCTTT. Its translation is CASSRPGYQGTEAFF.